This entry features one T cell receptor (beta chain) sequence. Antigen unknown. The data were taken from a study of OX40 agonist ivuxolimab in advanced cancers. In the study overall: The study gave patients intravenous ivuxolimab at 0.01 to 10 mg/kg every 2 weeks. Prior anti-PD-1, anti-PD-L1 or anti-CTLA-4 therapy did not bar entry, and more than 35% had some. There were three patients with partial responses, one having hepatocellular carcinoma and two cutaneous melanoma.

Between the trimmed V and J ends, which lost 0 bases and 2 bases, there was a span of 9 bases. The CDR3 is 15 amino acids. Study-wide results and limits: Partial responders dosed at 0.1-3.0 mg/kg displayed clonal expansion ranking among the lowest.

The repertoire was sequenced with immunoSEQ multiplex PCR; TCRdb's copy has only in-frame clones and lacks some. Of roughly 49,000 clones listed, around 82% were seen once; the top ten hold around 2.9%. The sequences come from CD4+ or CD8+ T cells sorted from blood, collected in a trial of the OX40 agonist ivuxolimab. This TCR derives from an adult with an advanced solid tumor such as melanoma, head and neck, liver or kidney cancer. This rearrangement joins TRBV5-3 to TRBJ1-5, with D unresolved. TRBV5-3 is reported as an ORF; its role is uncertain. CDR3 loop: CARSLGRPGNQPQHF. The CDR3 DNA reads TGTGCCAGAAGCTTGGGGAGGCCGGGCAATCAGCCCCAGCATTTT.